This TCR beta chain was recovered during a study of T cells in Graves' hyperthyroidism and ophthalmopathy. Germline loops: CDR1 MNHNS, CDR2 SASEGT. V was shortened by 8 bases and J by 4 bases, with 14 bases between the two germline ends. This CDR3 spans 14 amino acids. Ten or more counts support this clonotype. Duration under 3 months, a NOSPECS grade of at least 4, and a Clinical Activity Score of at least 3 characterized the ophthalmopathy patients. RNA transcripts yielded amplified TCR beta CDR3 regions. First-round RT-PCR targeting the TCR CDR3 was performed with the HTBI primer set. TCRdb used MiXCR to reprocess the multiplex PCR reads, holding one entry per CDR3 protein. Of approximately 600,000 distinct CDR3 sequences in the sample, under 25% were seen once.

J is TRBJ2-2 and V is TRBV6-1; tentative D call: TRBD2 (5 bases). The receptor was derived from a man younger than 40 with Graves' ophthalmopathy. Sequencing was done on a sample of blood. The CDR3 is CASGVDYSTGELFF. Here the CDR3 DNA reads TGTGCCAGCGGAGTCGACTACTCCACCGGGGAGCTGTTTTTT.